These T cell receptor beta chains were read from a single sample in a study of T cells after yellow fever vaccination. TCRdb passed the 5' RACE reads through MiXCR, listing each CDR3 protein once. The sample has about 400,000 distinct CDR3 sequences; roughly 11% are singletons. Sequencing used PBMCs, obtained on the day of the first yellow fever vaccination. These receptors all come from a man aged 18 to 30 who received the YFV17D yellow fever vaccine. Each CDR3 is given with its conserved first and last residue. Fields, in order: D gene, clone size, V gene, J gene, CDR3 DNA, CDR3 protein. A D gene is named only where the DNA matches it firmly. Clone size is given for some rows only: seen once, a few or many times, or a class if the clone is expanded.

>NA|NA|TRBV12-3/TRBV12-4|TRBJ2-3
TGTGCCAGCGAGGAAACTAGCACAGATACGCAGTATTTT
CASEETSTDTQYF
>NA|NA|TRBV20-1|TRBJ2-3
TGCAGTGCTAGAGACGGGGGTTCTAGCACAGATACGCAGTATTTT
CSARDGGSSTDTQYF
>TRBD1|NA|TRBV6-5|TRBJ1-6
TGTGCCAGCAGTTACTCGGGACAGCTCTATAATTCACCCCTCCACTTT
CASSYSGQLYNSPLHF
>TRBD1|few|TRBV7-6|TRBJ2-3
TGTGCCAGCAGCTTAAGGACAGGGGCCCGATTAGATACGCAGTATTTT
CASSLRTGARLDTQYF
>NA|NA|TRBV5-5|TRBJ1-2
TGTGCCAGCAGCTTGGGGCGCGGCAGGGCCGACCCCACCTTC
CASSLGRGRADPTF
>NA|NA|TRBV27|TRBJ1-6
TGTGCCAGCAGTTTATCGGGGACGCGCAAAACGTCCCTCCACTTT
CASSLSGTRKTSLHF
>TRBD1|few|TRBV7-9|TRBJ1-2
TGTGCCAGCAGCTTAGCTCCCCTGAAGACAGGGATCTATGGCTACACCTTC
CASSLAPLKTGIYGYTF
>NA|NA|TRBV7-9|TRBJ2-7
TGTGCCAGCAGTGTAGTTTGGGGGTCTCCCTACGAGCAGTACTTC
CASSVVWGSPYEQYF
>NA|NA|TRBV7-8|TRBJ2-5
TGTGCCAGCAGCTCCGACAGGTTGCGGGAGACCCAGTACTTC
CASSSDRLRETQYF
>TRBD2|NA|TRBV5-1|TRBJ2-1
TGCGCCAGCAGCTTGGAGTCAGTTAGCGGGGGGGCCGTTGTGTTCGTTGAGCAGTTCTTC
CASSLESVSGGAVVFVEQFF
>NA|few|TRBV27|TRBJ2-5
TGTGCCAGCAGTTTCCAGGGTCTGGGAGAGACCCAGTACTTC
CASSFQGLGETQYF
>TRBD1|few|TRBV18|TRBJ1-2
TGTGCCAGCTCACCAAGTTTTGGACAGGGACTCTATGGCTACACCTTC
CASSPSFGQGLYGYTF
>NA|NA|TRBV29-1|TRBJ2-5
TGCAGCGTGGGAGAAGCGGAGACCCAGTACTTC
CSVGEAETQYF
>NA|NA|TRBV7-9|TRBJ1-1
TGTGCCAGCAGCTTAGGGCCCTTTAACACTGAAGCTTTCTTT
CASSLGPFNTEAFF
>NA|NA|TRBV20-1|TRBJ1-1
TGCAGTGCCCGAGCCACCGGGGCGGGAACTGAAGCTTTCTTT
CSARATGAGTEAFF
>NA|few|TRBV6-1|TRBJ2-2
TGTGCCAGCTCCTTTATACCTTCCGGGGAGCTGTTTTTT
CASSFIPSGELFF
>TRBD1|few|TRBV5-1|TRBJ1-1
TGCGCCAGCAGAGACCGGGACAGAGGGAACACTGAAGCTTTCTTT
CASRDRDRGNTEAFF
>TRBD1|few|TRBV7-9|TRBJ1-2
TGTGCCAGCAGTCCTTTGACCGGGACAGGGCTCTACACCTTC
CASSPLTGTGLYTF
>TRBD1|few|TRBV27|TRBJ2-7
TGTGCCAGCAGTTTATGGCCGGGGCAGGGGGCCTTGGAGCAGTACTTC
CASSLWPGQGALEQYF
>TRBD1|NA|TRBV6-2/TRBV6-3|TRBJ2-5
TGTGCCAGCAGTTACTCCGGGACAGGGGTAGAGACCCAGTACTTC
CASSYSGTGVETQYF
>NA|few|TRBV4-1|TRBJ1-1
TGCGCCAGCAGCCAAGGTCGGGGGGGGAACACTGAAGCTTTCTTT
CASSQGRGGNTEAFF
>TRBD1|NA|TRBV7-2|TRBJ2-5
TGTGCCAGCAGCTGGGGACAGGGAGAGACCCAGTACTTC
CASSWGQGETQYF
>NA|few|TRBV11-1|TRBJ2-6
TGTGCCAGCAGCTTTGCGAGCTCTGGGGCCAACGTCCTGACTTTC
CASSFASSGANVLTF
>NA|few|TRBV18|TRBJ1-1
TGTGCCAGCTCACCACGCGGGCTGGGAGGTACAGCTTTCTTT
CASSPRGLGGTAFF
>TRBD1|NA|TRBV28|TRBJ1-2
TGTGCCAGCAGTAACCGACAGGGAACCTATGGCTACACCTTC
CASSNRQGTYGYTF
>TRBD1|few|TRBV7-2|TRBJ1-5
TGTGCCAGCAGCCCAACAGGGGGAAAGTACAATCAGCCCCAGCATTTT
CASSPTGGKYNQPQHF
>TRBD1|few|TRBV6-1|TRBJ1-4
TGTGCCAGCAATGGACAGGGAGGACCCTCAACTAATGAAAAACTGTTTTTT
CASNGQGGPSTNEKLFF
>NA|NA|TRBV10-3|TRBJ2-1
TGTGCCATCAGTGTTATCCGGGGAAACTCCTACAATGAGCAGTTCTTC
CAISVIRGNSYNEQFF
>NA|few|TRBV29-1|TRBJ2-5
TGCAGCGTTTCTGTAGAGACCCAGTACTTC
CSVSVETQYF
>NA|many|TRBV15|TRBJ2-5
TGTGCCACCAGCAGAGATTTGGAGACCCAGTACTTC
CATSRDLETQYF
>TRBD2|few|TRBV7-8|TRBJ2-7
TGTGCCAGCAGCTTAGAGCTAGCGGGGGTTGACGAGCAGTACTTC
CASSLELAGVDEQYF